These T cell receptor beta chains were read from a single sample in a study of cytomegalovirus exposure and HLA in healthy donors. The table came from immunoSEQ multiplex PCR; TCRdb's copy has only in-frame clones and leaves some out. The sample lists roughly 120,000 clones, around 75% occurring once. Sequencing was performed on PBMCs. All receptors come from a woman under 30 in good health and CMV-seronegative. CDR3s leave out the opening cysteine and the closing phenylalanine or tryptophan. A D gene is named only where the DNA matches it firmly.

D gene: NA
J gene: TRBJ1-2
V gene: TRBV10-3
CDR3 protein: AVTSSSGGYT

D gene: NA
J gene: TRBJ1-1
V gene: TRBV7-9
CDR3 protein: ASSYGTSNTEAF

D gene: TRBD1
J gene: TRBJ1-1
V gene: TRBV5-1
CDR3 protein: ASSPDDRVAPEAF

D gene: TRBD1
J gene: TRBJ1-2
V gene: TRBV6-1
CDR3 protein: ASGDTGGYYGYT

D gene: NA
J gene: TRBJ1-1
V gene: TRBV9
CDR3 protein: ASKRGSDTEAF

D gene: NA
J gene: TRBJ2-3
V gene: TRBV29-1
CDR3 protein: SGQGTDTQY

D gene: NA
J gene: TRBJ1-1
V gene: TRBV28
CDR3 protein: ASSLGLPNTEAF

D gene: TRBD1
J gene: TRBJ1-4
V gene: TRBV5-6
CDR3 protein: ASSYGWTGREKLF

D gene: NA
J gene: TRBJ2-4
V gene: TRBV6-6
CDR3 protein: ASSYSTEAKNIQY

D gene: NA
J gene: TRBJ1-5
V gene: TRBV7-2
CDR3 protein: ASSLDRRSQPQH

D gene: TRBD2
J gene: TRBJ2-5
V gene: TRBV4-1
CDR3 protein: ASSQWRTSGGDGGTQY

D gene: TRBD1
J gene: TRBJ1-5
V gene: TRBV4-1
CDR3 protein: ASSQDRLVNQPQH

D gene: TRBD1
J gene: TRBJ1-2
V gene: TRBV5-8
CDR3 protein: ASSETGGLMEGYT

D gene: NA
J gene: TRBJ1-2
V gene: TRBV5-1
CDR3 protein: ASSLDQPTDGYT

D gene: TRBD1
J gene: TRBJ1-4
V gene: TRBV25-1
CDR3 protein: ASSESGRGFTNEKLF

D gene: TRBD1
J gene: TRBJ2-3
V gene: TRBV9
CDR3 protein: ASSPDRGSGDTQY

D gene: TRBD2
J gene: TRBJ2-3
V gene: TRBV29-1
CDR3 protein: SVGRGADTQY

D gene: NA
J gene: TRBJ1-1
V gene: TRBV11-2
CDR3 protein: ASSPQMNTEAF

D gene: TRBD1
J gene: TRBJ1-6
V gene: TRBV10-2
CDR3 protein: ASTPGQGNSPLH

D gene: NA
J gene: TRBJ1-2
V gene: TRBV28
CDR3 protein: ASSPQQNYGYT

D gene: NA
J gene: TRBJ1-5
V gene: TRBV21-1
CDR3 protein: ASSKAGVGQWPQH

D gene: TRBD2
J gene: TRBJ2-3
V gene: TRBV5-6
CDR3 protein: ASSNLGTSGKDTQY